What follows are 29 T cell receptor beta chains derived from one specimen sequenced in a study of blood T cells in healthy people across ages (dated by TCRdb to between 2014 and 2016). Library preparation employed 5' RACE. Instrument used: Illumina HiSeq 2500. The second PCR ran for about 7 to 11 cycles and used a J-beta primer mix along with a sample-barcoded 5' primer. TCRdb passed the public sequencing reads through fastp at Q25 and MiXCR, retaining productive beta sequences. Rows matching on CDR3 protein sequence are summarized as one entry with the most common DNA and genes. The sample data list about 1.6 million distinct CDR3 sequences, and 34% of these were observed just once. The top ten constitute roughly 12% of the sample. Sequenced input: blood. These receptors were taken from a woman aged 25 to 39 in good health.

V usage is TRBV4-1 and J usage is TRBJ2-3; D is unresolved. CDR1 and CDR2 (germline): MGHRA, YSYEKL. The length of the CDR3 is 14 residues. V was cut by 2 bases and J by 5 bases, with 11 bases left in between. For the CDR3, the DNA is TGCGCCAGCAGCCAATTCACGATCGGAGATACGCAGTATTTT. Translated: CASSQFTIGDTQYF.

This clonotype showed up many times. J is TRBJ2-1 and V is TRBV9; 8 positions match TRBD2. Germline values: CDR1 SGDLS, CDR2 YYNGEE. The length of the CDR3 is 15 residues. With V trimmed by 0 bases and J by 4 bases, 3 bases remained unmatched. CDR3 sequence (DNA): TGTGCCAGCAGCGTAGGAAGCGGGGGATACAATGAGCAGTTCTTC. Protein sequence: CASSVGSGGYNEQFF. The whole variable domain, filled in from reference TRBV9 and TRBJ2-1, reads DSGVTQTPKHLITATGQRVTLRCSPRSGDLSVYWYQQSLDQGLQFLIQYYNGEERAKGNILERFSAQQFPDLHSELNLSSLELGDSALYFCASSVGSGGYNEQFFGPGTRLTVL.

There are a few counts of this clonotype. The genes are TRBV6-1 and TRBJ1-2, with a weak D call TRBD1 (5 bases). The germline V and J ends were trimmed by 7 bases and 4 bases, with 16 bases remaining between them. The CDR3 is 14 amino acids. CDR1 and CDR2 from the germline V gene are MNHNS and SASEGT. The CDR3 protein is CASTDRGAGYGYTF. The DNA for the CDR3 is TGTGCCAGCACTGACCGGGGCGCCGGCTATGGCTACACCTTC.

The genes are TRBV5-1 and TRBJ2-5; D uncertain. The end of the DNA aligns better with TRBJ2-7, so the J call may be wrong. The germline gives CDR1 SGHRS, CDR2 YFSETQ. The CDR3 covers 15 residues. CDR3 DNA: TGCGCCAGCAGCTTGGGCTACAGCGAACTATACGAGCAGTACTTC. Protein product: CASSLGYSELYEQYF.

The rearrangement links TRBV10-3 to TRBJ2-5; the D gene could be TRBD1 or TRBD2 (6 bases each). The CDR3 extends over 13 amino acids. Trimming removed 6 bases at V and 5 bases at J, with 13 bases between. Germline CDR1 is ENHRY and CDR2 is SYGVKD. The DNA of the CDR3 is TGTGCCATCAGAGGGGGAGGAGATGAGACCCAGTACTTC. Translated: CAIRGGGDETQYF.

This clonotype occurred a few times. The CDR3 bases are TGCAGTGCCCGTCGCGTAGAAGCAGATACGCAGTATTTT. This sequence encodes CSARRVEADTQYF. The genes are TRBV20-1 and TRBJ2-3; D unclear. Trimming took off 6 bases at V and 4 bases at J, with 14 bases between the two ends. CDR1 DFQATT and CDR2 SNEGSKA come from the germline V gene (reference sequence). The CDR3 extends over 13 amino acids.

This clonotype was counted at least ten times. A junction boundary mismatches the germline segment, possibly from a read error. The V and J genes are TRBV27 and TRBJ2-3; D call uncertain. CDR3 length: 14 residues. CDR1 MNHEY and CDR2 SMNVEV come from the germline V gene (reference sequence). The CDR3 sequence is CASSLSAGADTQYF. The CDR3 nucleotides are TGTGCCAGCAGCTTATCGGCAGGCGCAGATACGCAGTATTTT.

The J gene is TRBJ1-2, the V gene TRBV30; perhaps TRBD1 as D (6 bases). Trimming pared 2 bases from V and 8 bases from J, leaving 18 bases between. There are 14 residues in the CDR3. Germline-derived CDR1 and CDR2 are GTSNPN and SVGIG (reference sequence). The CDR3 reads CAWSLGGAGRGYTF. The CDR3 DNA follows: TGTGCCTGGAGTCTAGGGGGTGCAGGGCGCGGCTACACCTTC.

CDR3: CASTRQQSSYNEQFF. The CDR3 bases are TGTGCCAGCACCCGACAGCAGAGCTCCTACAATGAGCAGTTCTTC. The chain employs TRBV7-9 and TRBJ2-1, with D possibly matching TRBD1 (5 bases). The germline CDR1 and CDR2 sequences are SEHNR and FQNEAQ (reference sequence). Between the trimmed V and J ends, which lost 7 bases and 0 bases, there was a span of 13 bases. The CDR3 length is 15 residues.

This clonotype has a handful of counts. This chain connects TRBV5-1 to TRBJ2-1; weak D call: TRBD2 (8 bases). The V gene lost 3 bases and the J gene lost 7 bases, with 23 bases spanning the gap. CDR3 size: 17 residues. Germline CDR1 and CDR2: SGHRS and YFSETQ. The CDR3 loop is CASSSGGDSQGLNEQFF. Written as DNA, the CDR3 is TGCGCCAGCAGCTCCGGGGGGGACAGCCAAGGGTTGAATGAGCAGTTCTTC.

V and J are TRBV3-1 and TRBJ1-5; the D is unclear. This CDR3 contains 13 residues. V dropped 1 base and J dropped 6 bases, with 7 bases sitting between them. The germline V gene encodes CDR1 LGHDT and CDR2 YNNKEL (reference sequence). CDR3 in DNA: TGTGCCAGCAGCCAAGGACTTTTTCAGCCCCAGCATTTT. It is translated as CASSQGLFQPQHF. Full variable domain (remainder filled in from reference TRBV3-1 and TRBJ1-5): DTAVSQTPKYLVTQMGNDKSIKCEQNLGHDTMYWYKQDSKKFLKIMFSYNNKELIINETVPNRFSPKSPDKAHLNLHINSLELGDSAVYFCASSQGLFQPQHFGDGTRLSIL.

To note about this clonotype: An end of the junction does not agree with germline; a read error may underlie this. V usage is TRBV7-6 and J usage is TRBJ2-2; 12 nucleotides line up with TRBD2. Germline V lookup: CDR1 SGHVS, CDR2 FNYEAQ. The CDR3 loop spans 17 amino acids. The DNA for the CDR3 is TGTGCCAGCAGCTTAGCGAGACTAGCGGGGGTCCCCGGGGGGCTGTTTTTT. It is translated as CASSLARLAGVPGGLFF.

The V call is TRBV7-9, the J call TRBJ2-7, with D perhaps TRBD1 (5 bases). Trimming pared 5 bases from V and 4 bases from J, leaving 12 bases between. CDR3 length: 13 amino acids. The germline V gene has CDR1 SEHNR and CDR2 FQNEAQ (reference sequence). The CDR3 sequence is CASSALQVYEQYF. The DNA for the CDR3 is TGTGCCAGCAGCGCCTTACAGGTTTACGAGCAGTACTTC.

Ten or more counts support this clonotype. For the CDR3, the DNA is TGCGCCAGCAGCCAAGAGGCGGGAGGTACCTACGAGCAGTACTTC. This codes for CASSQEAGGTYEQYF. The chain carries TRBV4-1 and TRBJ2-7; 8 nucleotides agree with TRBD2. This CDR3 has 15 residues. CDR1 is MGHRA and CDR2 is YSYEKL in the germline V gene. J gave up 2 bases and V 0 bases, and 3 bases lay outside the gene matches.

The genes are TRBV5-1 and TRBJ2-3, with 15 bases identical to TRBD2. This CDR3 is built from 16 residues. J gave up 6 bases and V 0 bases, and 2 bases lay outside the gene matches. The germline V gene encodes CDR1 SGHRS and CDR2 YFSETQ. CDR3 sequence (DNA): TGCGCCAGCAGCTTGGGGACTAGCGGGGGGGCTGATACGCAGTATTTT. It codes for CASSLGTSGGADTQYF.

On this clonotype: The junction departs from germline at one end; a sequencing error may be responsible. V is TRBV30 and J is TRBJ1-1, with 10 bases that match TRBD1. The V gene's germline CDR1 is GTSNPN and CDR2 SVGIG (reference sequence). CDR3 size: 13 residues. This CDR3 reads CAWSAGQGDSALF. The CDR3 DNA follows: TGTGCCTGGAGTGCCGGACAGGGGGACTCAGCTCTCTTT.

The V call is TRBV5-6, the J call TRBJ2-7; D uncertain. This CDR3 is built from 16 residues. Trimming removed 2 bases at V and 3 bases at J, with 18 bases between. Germline lookup yields CDR1 SGHDT and CDR2 YYEEEE. As DNA, the CDR3 is TGTGCCAGCAGCTTTAAAATCCCGAGAGAAGGCTACGAGCAGTACTTC. This translates into CASSFKIPREGYEQYF.

This clonotype was seen ten or more times. The V gene is TRBV12-3 or TRBV12-4, the J gene TRBJ1-5, with 9 positions matching TRBD1. This CDR3 has 16 amino acids. Trimming took 0 bases from V and 6 from J; bases not matched to a gene: 6. CDR3 sequence (DNA): TGTGCCAGCAGTTTAGCCCCCTACAGGGGGCTTCAGCCCCAGCATTTT. Its translation is CASSLAPYRGLQPQHF.

In its sample, this clonotype was seen a few times. This chain links TRBV27 with TRBJ2-3; tentatively, D is TRBD1 (5 bases). CDR1 is MNHEY, CDR2 SMNVEV, per germline (reference sequence). The CDR3 covers 13 residues. Trimming removed 6 bases at V and 4 bases at J, with 11 bases between. DNA for the CDR3: TGTGCCAGCAGCAGCAGGGTGCCAGATACGCAGTATTTT. Encoded protein: CASSSRVPDTQYF.

This clonotype was seen only a few times. CDR3 in amino acids: CASSLDTGLNTEAFF. The CDR3 DNA is TGTGCCAGCAGCTTAGATACGGGGCTGAACACTGAAGCTTTCTTT. The J gene is TRBJ1-1, the V gene TRBV11-2, with a tentative D call TRBD1 (5 bases). V was pared by 0 bases and J by 0 bases, with 8 bases between. The CDR3 sequence is 15 residues long. The germline V gene has CDR1 SGHAT and CDR2 FQNNGV.

J is TRBJ1-2 and V is TRBV12-3 or TRBV12-4, with a possible D match to TRBD1 (6 bases). V was clipped by 0 bases and J by 8 bases, with 10 bases between them. The CDR3 extends over 13 amino acids. The CDR3 region is CASSLADSLGYTF. CDR3 bases: TGTGCCAGCAGTTTAGCGGACAGCCTAGGCTACACCTTC.

V is TRBV20-1 and J is TRBJ2-1; D unclear. The CDR3 has 16 amino acids. CDR1 DFQATT and CDR2 SNEGSKA come from the germline V gene (reference sequence). V was pared by 2 bases and J by 4 bases, with 18 bases between. The CDR3 sequence is CSARPPTEVFYNEQFF. The CDR3 nucleotides are TGCAGTGCTAGACCCCCTACCGAGGTGTTTTACAATGAGCAGTTCTTC.

This rearrangement joins TRBV18 to TRBJ2-7; D not resolved. The CDR3 has 15 residues. The V gene's germline CDR1 is KGHSH and CDR2 LQKENI. Trimming shortened V by 0 bases and J by 0 bases, and 9 bases separated the two germline ends. Here the CDR3 reads CASSPPGSYSYEQYF. The CDR3 coding sequence is TGTGCCAGCTCACCACCTGGCAGCTACTCCTACGAGCAGTACTTC.

The chain is built from TRBV6-7 and TRBJ2-7; perhaps TRBD1 as D (5 bases). TRBV6-7 falls under the ORF class, with uncertain function. The CDR3 extends over 12 amino acids. V shed 11 bases and J shed 3 bases, with 14 bases lying between them. CDR3 protein: CAAPSDSYEQYF. The DNA of the CDR3 is TGTGCCGCCCCCTCCGACAGCTACGAGCAGTACTTC.

Remarks on this clonotype: This clone may be a read error of a much larger clone one base away. V is TRBV10-3 and J is TRBJ2-3, with 8 bases matching TRBD1. Unmatched junction bases numbered 6, after V lost 3 bases and J lost 4 bases. Germline assignment: CDR1 ENHRY and CDR2 SYGVKD. The CDR3 consists of 15 residues. CDR3 DNA sequence: TGTGCCATCAGTGATCCGACAGGGGCGTCAGATACGCAGTATTTT. Protein: CAISDPTGASDTQYF.

Remarks on this clonotype: A much larger clone is a single base away; this may be a read error. This chain links TRBV4-2 with TRBJ1-2, with D unclear. The V end lost 1 base, the J end lost 6 bases, and 9 bases lay between the germline ends. The germline gives CDR1 LGHNA, CDR2 YNFKEQ. This CDR3 has 13 amino acids. This chain's CDR3 is CASSQGERDGYTF. The CDR3 bases are TGTGCCAGCAGCCAAGGTGAAAGGGATGGCTACACCTTC.

For this clonotype: One end of the junction varies from germline; a read error may be responsible. The genes are TRBV20-1 and TRBJ1-3; no definite D call. The CDR3 is made up of 12 amino acids. The V gene's germline CDR1 is DFQATT and CDR2 SNEGSKA (reference sequence). The CDR3 DNA reads TGCAGTGCGCAGAACTCTGGAAACACCACATATTTT. Translated: CSAQNSGNTTYF.

Concerning this clonotype: This likely comes from a read error, as the CDR3 has no conserved phenylalanine or tryptophan at its end. V is TRBV5-1 and J is TRBJ1-1, with 7 bases identical to TRBD1. This CDR3 has 13 residues. After removal of 9 bases from V and 3 bases from J, the junction contained 8 bases not matched to a gene. CDR1 and CDR2 (germline): SGHRS, YFSETQ. This CDR3 is CATSDRADTEAFL. The CDR3 region has the DNA TGCGCCACCTCAGACAGGGCGGACACTGAAGCTTTCTTG.

J is TRBJ2-2 and V is TRBV30, with D possibly being TRBD2 (5 bases). This CDR3 is built from 13 residues. V gave up 0 bases and J gave up 6 bases, with 8 bases separating them. Germline CDR1 is GTSNPN and CDR2 is SVGIG (reference sequence). DNA for the CDR3: TGTGCCTGGAGTGTACGGCGGGCCGGGGAGCTGTTTTTT. Translated: CAWSVRRAGELFF.